The present entry profiles one T cell receptor beta chain with its context. The antigen this receptor binds is unknown. Base qualities were left out, and no much larger clone turns up one base away. The time point label on this specimen signifies: individuals recovered from natural SARS-CoV-2 infection. Sequences MNHEY (CDR1) and SMNVEV (CDR2) are obtained from the germline V gene (reference sequence). Cut back by 6 bases and 1 base, the V and J ends lie 10 bases apart. The CDR3 starts with the cysteine, ends with the phenylalanine, and has 13 residues. Here the CDR3 DNA is all that survives: 39 bases in frame from base 1. This sample stems from a study of Ad26.COV2.S vaccination and SARS-CoV-2 variants (dated by TCRdb to about 2021). Broadly, across the study: TCRbeta repertoire sequencing was used to assess the specificity and breadth of SARS-CoV-2-reactive T cell receptors after Ad26.COV2.S vaccination. A total of around 32 samples were included in the TCR-sequenced set, comprising around 19 Ad26.COV2.S vaccine recipients, 5 placebo recipients and 8 SARS-CoV-2 convalescent individuals. Paper-wide results and their limitations: Substantial breadth of spike-specific CD8+ and CD4+ T cell responses was reported after vaccination. Vaccine and placebo recipients had comparable non-spike TCR breadth, which fits with the vaccine containing only spike. According to the authors, total T cell responses may have been underestimated by the TCR breadth and depth analyses. Compared with placebo recipients, Ad26.COV2.S recipients showed higher spike-specific TCR breadth (P = 0.0014).

TCRbeta CDR3 regions were sequenced with the immunoSEQ Assay. After extraction, genomic DNA underwent amplification by bias-controlled multiplex PCR, followed by high-throughput sequencing. The published analysis was carried out like this. Collapsing and filtering of sequences were performed to quantify the absolute abundance of each unique TCRbeta CDR3 region. Usable DNA was measured by amplifying reference genes present in all nucleated cells, and TCRbeta template counts were normalized to that usable DNA to estimate T cell fraction. Repertoire TCRs were annotated as SARS-CoV-2-specific when V gene, CDR3 amino acid sequence and J gene were exactly matched to a known reactive TCR set. The reference SARS-CoV-2 TCR set was derived from MIRA and filtered for enrichment in COVID-19-positive ImmuneCODE repertoires, a step that removed public or cross-reactive TCRs. Using the MIRA antigens, annotated TCRs were further analysed by specific ORF or by position within an ORF. Breadth was defined as the number of annotated unique rearrangements divided by the total number of unique productive rearrangements, and depth was defined as the summed frequency of the annotated unique rearrangements. Two-sided Wilcoxon rank-sum tests were applied when comparing TCR breadth between groups. This is the immuneACCESS table as TCRdb keeps it, with only in-frame sequences that have V and J called. A part of the clones is gone; compared with another copy, unresolved V genes explain less than half, and the rest is unexplained. The D gene and trimming were derived from the DNA, and the V and J assignments and clone size from that table. In this sample the table shows more than 85,000 clones, around three quarters of which occur a single time. The ten largest clones capture roughly a sixth of the sample.

This TCR was sampled from a human donor who had recovered from COVID-19. The chain is encoded by TRBV27 joined to TRBJ2-7, with a tentative D gene TRBD1 over 5 matching bases. The starting material was peripheral blood, obtained after recovery from COVID-19. In nucleotide form, the sequence is TGTGCCAGCAGGCGGCAGGGTTCCTACGAGCAGTACTTC. It translates to CASRRQGSYEQYF.